Here is one TCR beta chain with its context. The antigen remains undetermined. This may come from a read error, since a much larger clone is one base off. Germline values: CDR1 SGHAT, CDR2 FQNNGV. V was trimmed by 3 bases and J by 0 bases, leaving 8 bases between them. This CDR3 comprises 15 residues. This sample was included in a study of blood T cells in healthy people across ages. Broader study findings: Age brought a roughly linear fall in TCR beta diversity measured per million T cells.

Combining a sample-barcoded 5' primer with a J-beta primer mix, a second PCR ran for roughly 6 to 11 cycles. Each of the cDNA molecules was tagged by a template-switch adaptor with 12 random nucleotides. TCRdb analysed the 5' RACE reads with MiXCR anew, one entry per CDR3 protein. The table records roughly 680,000 distinct CDR3 sequences, roughly 21% of them present only once. Donor samples were obtained from healthy Caucasian individuals from Russia, aged roughly 6 to 90. Donors gave 9 to 10 milliliters of peripheral blood apiece. The receptor's source is a man in his 70s in good health. Input material: blood. The chain combines TRBV11-2 with TRBJ2-2, with unresolved D. The CDR3 DNA reads TGTGCCAGCAGCTTTACCGGCTCGAACACCGGGGAGCTGTTTTTT. The encoded protein is CASSFTGSNTGELFF.